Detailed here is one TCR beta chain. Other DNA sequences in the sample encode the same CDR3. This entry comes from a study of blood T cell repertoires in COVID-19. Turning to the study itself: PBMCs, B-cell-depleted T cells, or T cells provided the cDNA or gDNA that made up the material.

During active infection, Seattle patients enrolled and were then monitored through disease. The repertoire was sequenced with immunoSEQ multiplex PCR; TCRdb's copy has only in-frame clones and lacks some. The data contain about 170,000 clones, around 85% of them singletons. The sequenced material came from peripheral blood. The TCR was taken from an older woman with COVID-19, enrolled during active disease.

The chain's CDR3 is CASSLGANYGYTF. The CDR3 bases are TGTGCCAGCAGCTTGGGCGCTAACTATGGCTACACCTTC. The V and J genes are TRBV7-3 and TRBJ1-2; the D is unclear. V dropped 3 bases and J dropped 0 bases, with 5 bases sitting between them. The CDR3 has 13 residues. Germline CDR1 SGHTA, CDR2 FQGTGA.